This T cell receptor beta chain originates from a study of blood T cell repertoires in COVID-19. The junction had 7 bases not matched to a gene; V was cut back by 5 bases and J by 5 bases. The CDR3 covers 14 residues. Germline-derived CDR1 and CDR2 are SGHNT and YYREEE (reference sequence). This table comes from immunoSEQ multiplex PCR, and its TCRdb copy is limited to in-frame clones, with some not included. The sample includes some 200,000 clones, 82% of them seen just once. The clonotype comes from a man aged 35 to 55 who had recovered from COVID-19. The chain couples TRBV5-4 to TRBJ1-1; 9 nucleotides agree with TRBD1. The specimen sequenced was PBMCs or T cells enriched from blood (not recorded which). CDR3 DNA: TGTGCCAGCAGTACAGGGGGCACGGATACTGAAGCTTTCTTT. It is translated as CASSTGGTDTEAFF.